A selection of T cell receptor beta chains follows, all from one sample in a study of shared clonotypes between healthy human individuals. Clones were sequenced by immunoSEQ multiplex PCR, and TCRdb holds only the in-frame ones, with some missing. Of approximately 980,000 clones listed, 76% were seen once; the top ten hold around 1.4%. The sample was memory CD4+ T cells sorted from blood. All receptors derive from a man aged 18 to 29 in good health. The CDR3 runs from the conserved cysteine through the conserved F or W.

V gene,J gene,CDR3 protein
TRBV7-9,TRBJ2-5,CASSPGQINQETQYF
TRBV6-1,TRBJ1-1,CASRTGMNTEAFF
TRBV5-1,TRBJ2-5,CASSLGSLEETQYF
TRBV7-9,TRBJ1-4,CASSPRRGNEKLFF
TRBV4-1,TRBJ2-3,CASSLQEPDTQYF
TRBV21-1,TRBJ1-5,CASSNGRQTLDQPQHF
TRBV7-9,TRBJ2-3,CASSLETGAGGTQYF
TRBV6-1,TRBJ1-3,CASSELGNTIYF
TRBV10-1,TRBJ2-7,CASSDRGLNEQYF
TRBV27,TRBJ1-6,CASSLSTGGNSPLHF
TRBV6-5,TRBJ2-1,CASSYSDRPSYNEQFF
TRBV30,TRBJ1-5,CAWSVTGGQPQHF
TRBV4-3,TRBJ1-2,CASSQTGTGNGYTF